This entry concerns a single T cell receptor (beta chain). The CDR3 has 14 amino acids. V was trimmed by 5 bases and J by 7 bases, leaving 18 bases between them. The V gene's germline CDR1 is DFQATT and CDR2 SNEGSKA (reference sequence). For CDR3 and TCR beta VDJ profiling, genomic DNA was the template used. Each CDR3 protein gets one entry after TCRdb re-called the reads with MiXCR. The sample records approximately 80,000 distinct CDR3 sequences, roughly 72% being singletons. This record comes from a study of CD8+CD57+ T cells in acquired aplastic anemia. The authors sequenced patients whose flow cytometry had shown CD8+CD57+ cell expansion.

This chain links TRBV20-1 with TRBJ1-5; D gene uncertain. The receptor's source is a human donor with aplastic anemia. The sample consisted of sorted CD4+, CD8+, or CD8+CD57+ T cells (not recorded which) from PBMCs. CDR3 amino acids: CSAESFDLPQPQHF. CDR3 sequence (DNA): TGCAGTGCTGAGTCTTTTGACCTTCCCCAGCCCCAGCATTTT.